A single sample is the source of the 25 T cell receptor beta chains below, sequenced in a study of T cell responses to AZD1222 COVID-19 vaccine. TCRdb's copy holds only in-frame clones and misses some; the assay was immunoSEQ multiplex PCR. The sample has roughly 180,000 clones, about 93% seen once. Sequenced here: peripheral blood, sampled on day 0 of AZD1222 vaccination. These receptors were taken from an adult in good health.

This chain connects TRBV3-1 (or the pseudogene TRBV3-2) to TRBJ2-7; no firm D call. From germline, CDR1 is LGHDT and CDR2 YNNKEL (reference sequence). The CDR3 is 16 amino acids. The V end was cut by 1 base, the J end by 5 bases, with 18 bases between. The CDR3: CASSQVRSPKLHEQYF. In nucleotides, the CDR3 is TGTGCCAGCAGCCAAGTCCGGTCCCCCAAGTTGCACGAGCAGTACTTC.

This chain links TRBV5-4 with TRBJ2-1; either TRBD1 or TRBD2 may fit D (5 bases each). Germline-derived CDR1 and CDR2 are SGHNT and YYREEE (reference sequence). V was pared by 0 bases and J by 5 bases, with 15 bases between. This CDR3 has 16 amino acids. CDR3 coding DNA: TGTGCCAGCAGCTTGGGGAAGGGGAGCCTCGACAATGAGCAGTTCTTC. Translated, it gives CASSLGKGSLDNEQFF.

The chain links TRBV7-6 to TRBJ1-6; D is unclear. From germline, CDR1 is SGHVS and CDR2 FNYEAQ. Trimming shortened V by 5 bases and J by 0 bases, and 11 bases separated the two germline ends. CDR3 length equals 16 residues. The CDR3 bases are TGTGCCAGCAGCCGAGAACAGAGCTCCTATAATTCACCCCTCCACTTT. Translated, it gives CASSREQSSYNSPLHF.

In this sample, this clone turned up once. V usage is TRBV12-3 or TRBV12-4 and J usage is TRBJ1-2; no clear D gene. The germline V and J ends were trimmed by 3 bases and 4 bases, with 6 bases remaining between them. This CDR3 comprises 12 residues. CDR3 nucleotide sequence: TGTGCCAGCAGTTTTGGATCCTATGGCTACACCTTC. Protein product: CASSFGSYGYTF.

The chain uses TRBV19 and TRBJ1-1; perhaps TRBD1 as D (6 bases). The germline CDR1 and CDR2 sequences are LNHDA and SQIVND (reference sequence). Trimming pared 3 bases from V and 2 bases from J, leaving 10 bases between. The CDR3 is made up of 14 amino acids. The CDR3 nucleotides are TGTGCCAGTAGTATCGGACAGATTAACACTGAAGCTTTCTTT. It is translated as CASSIGQINTEAFF.

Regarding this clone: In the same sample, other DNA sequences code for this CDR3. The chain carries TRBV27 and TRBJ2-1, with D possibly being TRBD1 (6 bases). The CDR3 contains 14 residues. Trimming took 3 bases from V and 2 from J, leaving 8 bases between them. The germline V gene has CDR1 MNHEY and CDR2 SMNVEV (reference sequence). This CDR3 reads CASSLQGPYNEQFF. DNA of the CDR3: TGTGCCAGCAGTTTGCAGGGGCCCTACAATGAGCAGTTCTTC.

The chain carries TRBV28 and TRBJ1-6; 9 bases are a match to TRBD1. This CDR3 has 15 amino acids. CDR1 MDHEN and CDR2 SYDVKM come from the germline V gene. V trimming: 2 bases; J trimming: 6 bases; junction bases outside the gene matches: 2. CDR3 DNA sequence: TGTGCCAGCAGTTTAGAGGGACAGGGTAATTCACCCCTCCACTTT. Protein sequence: CASSLEGQGNSPLHF.

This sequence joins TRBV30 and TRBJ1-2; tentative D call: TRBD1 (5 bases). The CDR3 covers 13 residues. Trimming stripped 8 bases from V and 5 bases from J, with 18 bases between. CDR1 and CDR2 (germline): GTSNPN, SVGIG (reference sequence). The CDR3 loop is CARSGGSSYGYTF. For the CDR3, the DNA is TGTGCCCGGTCGGGGGGGTCTTCTTATGGCTACACCTTC.

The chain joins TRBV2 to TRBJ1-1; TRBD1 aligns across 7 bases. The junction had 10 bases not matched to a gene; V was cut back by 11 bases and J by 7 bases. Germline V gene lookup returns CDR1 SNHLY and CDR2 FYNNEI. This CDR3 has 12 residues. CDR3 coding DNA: TGTGCCTCCCAGGGGGGTTGGGATGAAGCTTTCTTT. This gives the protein CASQGGWDEAFF.

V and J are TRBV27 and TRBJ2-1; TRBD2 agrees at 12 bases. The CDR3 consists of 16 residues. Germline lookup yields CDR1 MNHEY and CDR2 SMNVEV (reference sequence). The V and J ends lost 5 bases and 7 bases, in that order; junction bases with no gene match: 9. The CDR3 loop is CASSPRSSGRGNEQFF. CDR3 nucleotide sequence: TGTGCCAGCAGTCCACGCTCTAGCGGGAGGGGGAATGAGCAGTTCTTC.

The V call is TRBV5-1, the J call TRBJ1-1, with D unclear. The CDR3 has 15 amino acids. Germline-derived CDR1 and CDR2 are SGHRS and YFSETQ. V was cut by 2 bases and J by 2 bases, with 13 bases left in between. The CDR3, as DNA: TGCGCCAGCAGCTTAGAGACCGCTACTAACACTGAAGCTTTCTTT. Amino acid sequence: CASSLETATNTEAFF.

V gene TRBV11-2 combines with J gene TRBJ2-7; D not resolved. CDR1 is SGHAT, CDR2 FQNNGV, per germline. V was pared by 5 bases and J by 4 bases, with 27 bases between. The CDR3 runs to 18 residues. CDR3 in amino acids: CASSPISRARGERYEQYF. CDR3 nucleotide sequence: TGTGCCAGCAGCCCCATCTCCCGGGCTCGTGGAGAAAGGTACGAGCAGTACTTC.

For the CDR3, the DNA is TGTGCCAGCAGCCAAATCAATCAGCCCCAGCATTTT. This encodes CASSQINQPQHF. The gene calls are TRBV3-1 (or the pseudogene TRBV3-2) and TRBJ1-5; no firm D call. There are 12 residues in the CDR3. The germline gives CDR1 LGHDT, CDR2 YNNKEL (reference sequence). V lost 2 bases and J 3 bases, leaving 2 bases between the germline ends.

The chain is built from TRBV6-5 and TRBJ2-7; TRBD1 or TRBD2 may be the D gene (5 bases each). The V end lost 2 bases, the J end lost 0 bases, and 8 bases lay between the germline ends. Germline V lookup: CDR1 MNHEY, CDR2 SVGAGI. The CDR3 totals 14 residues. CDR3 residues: CASSYMGTSYEQYF. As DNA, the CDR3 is TGTGCCAGCAGTTACATGGGGACCTCCTACGAGCAGTACTTC.

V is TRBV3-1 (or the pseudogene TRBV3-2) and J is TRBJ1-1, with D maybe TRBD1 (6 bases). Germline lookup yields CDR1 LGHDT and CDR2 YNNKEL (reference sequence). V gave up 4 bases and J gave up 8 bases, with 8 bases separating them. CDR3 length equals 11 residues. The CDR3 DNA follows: TGTGCCAGCAGCCCCGGACAGGAAGCTTTCTTT. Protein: CASSPGQEAFF.

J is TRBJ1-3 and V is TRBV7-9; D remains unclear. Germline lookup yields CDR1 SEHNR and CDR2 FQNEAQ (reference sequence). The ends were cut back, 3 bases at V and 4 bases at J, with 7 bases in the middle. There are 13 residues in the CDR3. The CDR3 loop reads CASSFTAGNTIYF. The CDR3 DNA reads TGTGCCAGCAGCTTTACAGCAGGAAACACCATATATTTT. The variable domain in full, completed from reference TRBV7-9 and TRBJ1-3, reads DTGVSQNPRHKITKRGQNVTFRCDPISEHNRLYWYRQTLGQGPEFLTYFQNEAQLEKSRLLSDRFSAERPKGSFSTLEIQRTEQGDSAMYLCASSFTAGNTIYFGEGSWLTVV.

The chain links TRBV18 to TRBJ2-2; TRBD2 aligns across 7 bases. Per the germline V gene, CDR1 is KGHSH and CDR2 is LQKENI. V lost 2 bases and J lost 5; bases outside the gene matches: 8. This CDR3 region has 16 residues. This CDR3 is CASSPRLADLTGELFF. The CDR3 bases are TGTGCCAGCTCACCAAGGCTAGCGGACCTTACCGGGGAGCTGTTTTTT.

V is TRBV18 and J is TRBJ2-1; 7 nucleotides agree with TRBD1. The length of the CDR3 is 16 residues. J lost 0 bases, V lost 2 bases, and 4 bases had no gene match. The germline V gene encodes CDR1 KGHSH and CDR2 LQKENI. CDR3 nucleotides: TGTGCCAGCTCACCAAACCGGGACAGCTCCTACAATGAGCAGTTCTTC. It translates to CASSPNRDSSYNEQFF. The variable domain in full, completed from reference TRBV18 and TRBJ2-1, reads NAGVMQNPRHLVRRRGQEARLRCSPMKGHSHVYWYRQLPEEGLKFMVYLQKENIIDESGMPKERFSAEFPKEGPSILRIQQVVRGDSAAYFCASSPNRDSSYNEQFFGPGTRLTVL.

The CDR3 region is CASSWGAGGFSTGELFF. The CDR3 DNA sequence: TGTGCCAGCAGCTGGGGGGCAGGGGGCTTTAGCACCGGGGAGCTGTTTTTT. V gene TRBV9 combines with J gene TRBJ2-2, with 8 bases lining up with TRBD1. The CDR3 extends over 17 amino acids. Trimming took 4 bases from V and 4 from J; bases not matched to a gene: 12. CDR1 SGDLS and CDR2 YYNGEE come from the germline V gene. Together with reference TRBV9 and TRBJ2-2, the CDR3 gives the full variable domain: DSGVTQTPKHLITATGQRVTLRCSPRSGDLSVYWYQQSLDQGLQFLIQYYNGEERAKGNILERFSAQQFPDLHSELNLSSLELGDSALYFCASSWGAGGFSTGELFFGEGSRLTVL.

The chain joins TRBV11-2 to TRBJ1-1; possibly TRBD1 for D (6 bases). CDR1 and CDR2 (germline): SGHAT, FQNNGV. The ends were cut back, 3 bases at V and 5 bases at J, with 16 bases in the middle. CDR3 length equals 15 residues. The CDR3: CASSLDRGLGTEAFF. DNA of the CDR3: TGTGCCAGCAGCTTGGACAGAGGGTTGGGGACTGAAGCTTTCTTT.

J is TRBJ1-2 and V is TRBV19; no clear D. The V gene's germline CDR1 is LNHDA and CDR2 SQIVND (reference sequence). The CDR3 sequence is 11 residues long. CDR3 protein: CALLTAYGYTF. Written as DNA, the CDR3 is TGTGCTCTACTTACGGCGTATGGCTACACCTTC.

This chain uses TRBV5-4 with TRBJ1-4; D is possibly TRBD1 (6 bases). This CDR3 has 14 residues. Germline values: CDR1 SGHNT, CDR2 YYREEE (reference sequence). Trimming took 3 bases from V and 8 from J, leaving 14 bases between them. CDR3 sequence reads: CASSSQEQGEKLFF. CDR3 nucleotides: TGTGCCAGCAGCTCACAAGAACAGGGAGAAAAACTGTTTTTT.

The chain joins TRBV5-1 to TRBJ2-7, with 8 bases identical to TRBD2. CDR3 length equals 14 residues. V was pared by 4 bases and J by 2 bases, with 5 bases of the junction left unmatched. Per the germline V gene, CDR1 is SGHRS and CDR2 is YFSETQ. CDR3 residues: CASSLAGEAYEQYF. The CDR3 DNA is TGCGCCAGCAGCCTAGCGGGCGAGGCCTACGAGCAGTACTTC.

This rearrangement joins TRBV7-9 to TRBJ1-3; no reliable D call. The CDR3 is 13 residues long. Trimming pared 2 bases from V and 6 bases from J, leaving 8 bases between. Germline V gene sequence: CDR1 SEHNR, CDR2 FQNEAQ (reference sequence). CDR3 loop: CASSLLGKNTIYF. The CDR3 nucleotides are TGTGCCAGCAGCTTATTGGGTAAAAACACCATATATTTT. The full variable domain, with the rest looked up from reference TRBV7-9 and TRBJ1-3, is DTGVSQNPRHKITKRGQNVTFRCDPISEHNRLYWYRQTLGQGPEFLTYFQNEAQLEKSRLLSDRFSAERPKGSFSTLEIQRTEQGDSAMYLCASSLLGKNTIYFGEGSWLTVV.

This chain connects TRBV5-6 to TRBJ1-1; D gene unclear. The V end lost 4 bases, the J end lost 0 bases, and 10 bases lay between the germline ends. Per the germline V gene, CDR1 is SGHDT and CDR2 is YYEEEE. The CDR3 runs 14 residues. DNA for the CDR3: TGTGCCAGCAGCCCATCCCCAGTGAACACTGAAGCTTTCTTT. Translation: CASSPSPVNTEAFF.